What follows describes a single TCR beta chain. Its antigen is currently not known. No much larger clone is present one base from it, and per-base qualities are unavailable. Collaborating institutions collected whole blood in K2EDTA tubes following their own protocols. For TCRbeta analysis, collaborators shipped samples as frozen whole blood, isolated PBMCs, or DNA extracted from either of those sample types. This entry is derived from a study of blood T cell repertoires in COVID-19 (TCRdb year 2020). The study in broad terms: Samples from collaborators originated in the United States, Italy and Spain and spanned both the acute and convalescent phases of COVID-19. The repertoires were made available in a free public database intended to serve as a resource for research on the immune response to SARS-CoV-2. The samples were drawn from two sources: the first 160 participants of the ongoing ImmuneRACE study, and 1,254 subjects contributed by 6 global collaborators. Where HLA class I and class II types were available, the types were taken from metadata supplied by the sample provider, not from assay-based typing. Sample metadata almost always included a de-identified subject ID, COVID-19 status, age in years and sex. The material from the prospective study consisted of cDNA or gDNA derived from T cells, B-cell-depleted T cells, or PBMCs. Subjects who had been exposed to COVID-19, were actively infected with it, or had recovered from it provided the deeply sampled blood TCRbeta repertoires that made up the dataset. What the work shows at the level of the full study, not this receptor alone: How much clinical and demographic metadata was included differed by source and by participant, and the metadata was provided uncurated.

The immunoSEQ Assay, a bias-controlled multiplex PCR, was used to amplify TCRbeta CDR3 regions from genomic DNA. In the paper's pipeline: Within the assay, amplification of reference gene primers was used to estimate how many nucleated cells each sample contained. To quantify the absolute abundance of each unique TCRbeta CDR3 rearrangement, sequence reads were collapsed and filtered. Productive Simpson clonality was computed per sample as the square root of Simpson's diversity index over productive rearrangements. Here the immuneACCESS table is served through TCRdb, limited to in-frame sequences with V and J called. Missing clones are a known gap in these copies; in checked studies unresolved V genes cover under half, and the rest lacks a known reason. V and J calls and clone size are those listed in that table; D and trimming were worked out from the DNA. This sample holds tens of thousands of clones; 70% to 90% were observed only once. Together, the top ten hold 1.4% of the sample.

Sequenced: peripheral blood. The TCR comes from a woman between 55 and 75 years old with acute or convalescent COVID-19.

The CDR3 has the sequence CATSLAGMDTQYF. The DNA sequence is as follows: TGTGCCACCAGCCTAGCGGGAATGGATACGCAGTATTTT. The chain was built from TRBV24-1 and TRBJ2-3; TRBD2 fits 9 bases in the junction. The CDR3 starts with the cysteine, ends with the phenylalanine, and has 13 residues. Only CDR3 DNA remains: 39 bases, in frame from the first base. Per the germline V gene, KGHDR is the CDR1 and SFDVKD is the CDR2. Trimming takes 7 bases off V and 6 bases off J; junction bases not matched to a gene: 4.